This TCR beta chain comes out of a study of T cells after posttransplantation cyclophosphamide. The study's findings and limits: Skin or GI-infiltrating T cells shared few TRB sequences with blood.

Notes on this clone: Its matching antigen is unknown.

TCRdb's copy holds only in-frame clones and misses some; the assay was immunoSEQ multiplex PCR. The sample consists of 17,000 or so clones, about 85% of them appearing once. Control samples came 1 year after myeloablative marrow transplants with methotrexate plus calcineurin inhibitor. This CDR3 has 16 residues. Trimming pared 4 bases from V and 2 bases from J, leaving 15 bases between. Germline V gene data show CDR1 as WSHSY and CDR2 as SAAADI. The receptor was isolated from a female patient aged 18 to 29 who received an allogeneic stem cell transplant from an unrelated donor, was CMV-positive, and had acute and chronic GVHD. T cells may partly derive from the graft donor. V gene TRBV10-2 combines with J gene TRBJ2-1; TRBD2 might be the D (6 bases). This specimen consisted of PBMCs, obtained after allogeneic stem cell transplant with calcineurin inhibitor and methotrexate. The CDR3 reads CASSGAIGGPYNEQFF. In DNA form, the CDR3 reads TGCGCCAGCAGTGGAGCGATCGGGGGACCCTACAATGAGCAGTTCTTC.